The sequence of this T cell receptor (beta chain) was determined in a study of T cells after somatic rescue of genetic block. The method was immunoSEQ multiplex PCR; TCRdb's version includes in-frame clones alone and lacks a portion of them. The table shows over 10,000 clones, with 73% occurring only once. Germline values: CDR1 WSHSY, CDR2 SAAADI. The V end lost 7 bases, the J end lost 5 bases, and 12 bases lay between the germline ends. CDR3 length equals 12 residues. The sequence came from a boy aged 5-17 years. The sample consisted of peripheral blood mononuclear cells (PBMCs). The chain links TRBV10-2 to TRBJ2-7, with no clear D. CDR3 sequence (DNA): TGCGCCAGCAAGGACCCCCCGCACGAGCAGTACTTC. Residues: CASKDPPHEQYF.